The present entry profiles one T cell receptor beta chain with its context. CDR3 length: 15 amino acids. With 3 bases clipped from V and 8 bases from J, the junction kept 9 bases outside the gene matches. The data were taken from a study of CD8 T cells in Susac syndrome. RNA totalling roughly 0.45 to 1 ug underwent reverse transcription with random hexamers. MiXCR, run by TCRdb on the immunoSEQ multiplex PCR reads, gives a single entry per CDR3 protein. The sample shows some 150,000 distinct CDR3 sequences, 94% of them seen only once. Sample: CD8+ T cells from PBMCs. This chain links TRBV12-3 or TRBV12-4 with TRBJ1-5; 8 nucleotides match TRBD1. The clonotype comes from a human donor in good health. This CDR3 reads CASSLALDRVEPQHF. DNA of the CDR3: TGTGCCAGCAGTTTGGCCCTGGACAGGGTAGAGCCCCAGCATTTT.